The entry that follows covers one T cell receptor (beta chain) sequence. Its cognate antigen is unknown. Method: immunoSEQ multiplex PCR; TCRdb's copy keeps in-frame clones and lacks some. The sample lists under 45,000 clones, around 84% seen once, with 1.8% in the top ten. The sample is drawn from a study of OX40 agonist ivuxolimab in advanced cancers. Study in general: Melanoma, hepatocellular carcinoma, head and neck or renal cell cancer occurred in dose-escalation patients. Prior anti-PD-1, anti-PD-L1 or anti-CTLA-4 therapy did not bar entry, and about 38% had some. Study-wide findings and caveats: CD4+ and CD8+ blood T cells expanded clonally by week 6 at 0.1 to 3.0 mg/kg.

V shed 3 bases, J shed 7 bases, and the junction held 8 bases outside the gene matches. The CDR3 is made up of 15 amino acids. The sequencing used CD4+ or CD8+ T cells sorted from blood, collected in a trial of the OX40 agonist ivuxolimab. The chain links TRBV5-3 to TRBJ1-2, with TRBD1 matching over 11 bases. TRBV5-3 is an open reading frame whose function is uncertain. The TCR was taken from an adult with an advanced solid tumor such as melanoma, head and neck, liver or kidney cancer. Here the CDR3 reads CARSWPDRGQGGYTF. The CDR3 DNA reads as TGTGCCAGAAGCTGGCCGGACAGGGGGCAAGGTGGCTACACCTTC.